The table lists the clone carrying this T cell receptor (beta chain) with a few counts. The data originate from a study of T-cell reconstitution after alpha-beta-depleted transplantation in children. Looked up from germline, CDR1 is DFQATT and CDR2 is SNEGSKA (reference sequence). The CDR3 totals 14 residues. Trimming pared 0 bases from V and 7 bases from J, leaving 12 bases between. Library preparation (for TCRbeta) was performed with unique molecular identifiers. Each CDR3 protein is one row after TCRdb ran MiXCR on the PCR reads. The table includes hundreds of thousands of distinct CDR3 sequences, 8% to 11% detected once.

Sequencing used PBMCs from the stem cell graft donor, obtained from the stem cell graft. The chain is built from TRBV20-1 and TRBJ1-4, with no clear D. The receptor was isolated from a human donor who donated a stem cell graft to a child with acute myeloid leukemia. The CDR3 loop is CSARDRRGGEKLFF. The DNA of the CDR3 is TGCAGTGCTAGAGATCGTCGGGGAGGTGAAAAACTGTTTTTT.